This T cell receptor (beta chain) was observed in a study of technical replicates of blood from a few donors. TCRdb's table, derived via immunoSEQ multiplex PCR, lists solely in-frame clones and lacks some. The sample holds over 70,000 clones, nearly 98% seen once. The CDR3 sequence is 15 residues long. J gave up 0 bases and V 7 bases, and 9 bases lay outside the gene matches. Germline CDR1 and CDR2: ENHRY and SYGVKD. The sequencing input was T cells isolated from PBMCs. The chain carries TRBV10-3 and TRBJ2-7, with 7 positions matching TRBD2. The receptor was derived from a human donor in good health. The CDR3 loop reads CAIMDSGGDSYEQYF. CDR3 sequence (DNA): TGTGCCATCATGGATTCTGGGGGGGACTCCTACGAGCAGTACTTC.